The 9 T cell receptor beta chains listed next were all sequenced from one sample in a study of blood T cell repertoires in COVID-19. Using immunoSEQ multiplex PCR, the repertoire was profiled, and TCRdb retains in-frame clones only, with some absent. The data hold hundreds of thousands of clones, with 75% to 90% observed a single time. The material sequenced was peripheral blood. The origin of the receptors is a woman aged 25-40 years with acute or convalescent COVID-19.

The chain has TRBV4-2 and TRBJ2-2; 14 positions match TRBD2. The CDR3 consists of 17 residues. Germline values: CDR1 LGHNA, CDR2 YNFKEQ. The V gene end was trimmed by 1 base and the J gene end by 3 bases; junction bases not matched to a gene: 1. The DNA of the CDR3 is TGTGCCAGCAGCCAAGCGGGACTAGCGGGGGACACCGGGGAGCTGTTTTTT. It codes for CASSQAGLAGDTGELFF.

The genes are TRBV14 and TRBJ2-5; no definite D call. From germline, CDR1 is SGHDN and CDR2 FVKESK. The CDR3 is 13 residues long. V was pared by 4 bases and J by 7 bases, with 13 bases between. The CDR3 is CASSPGSRWTQYF. CDR3 DNA sequence: TGTGCCAGCAGCCCCGGGTCCCGGTGGACCCAGTACTTC.

The rearrangement links TRBV6-5 to TRBJ2-7; the D gene is possibly TRBD2 (5 bases). CDR1 MNHEY and CDR2 SVGAGI come from the germline V gene. The CDR3 totals 16 residues. V lost 0 bases, J lost 3 bases, and 15 bases lay in between. The DNA for the CDR3 is TGTGCCAGCAGTTACTCGAGGCCGGGGAGCAACTACGAGCAGTACTTC. It is translated as CASSYSRPGSNYEQYF.

The CDR3 is CASSWDRAMVASGYTF. CDR3 coding DNA: TGTGCCAGCTCATGGGACAGGGCAATGGTAGCCAGTGGCTACACCTTC. This chain connects TRBV18 to TRBJ1-2; 9 positions agree with TRBD1. Unmatched junction bases numbered 14, after V lost 5 bases and J lost 7 bases. Per germline, CDR1 KGHSH and CDR2 LQKENI. CDR3 size: 16 residues. The variable domain in full, completed from reference TRBV18 and TRBJ1-2, reads NAGVMQNPRHLVRRRGQEARLRCSPMKGHSHVYWYRQLPEEGLKFMVYLQKENIIDESGMPKERFSAEFPKEGPSILRIQQVVRGDSAAYFCASSWDRAMVASGYTFGSGTRLTVV.

This clone was detected only a few times. V usage is TRBV9 and J usage is TRBJ2-7; 8 positions match TRBD1. The CDR3 has 13 amino acids. V lost 7 bases to trimming and J lost 2 bases; unmatched junction nucleotides: 5. Germline V CDR1 and CDR2: SGDLS, YYNGEE. As DNA, the CDR3 is TGTGCCAGCTTTAGGACAGGGACCTACGAGCAGTACTTC. This codes for CASFRTGTYEQYF.

This chain links TRBV7-2 with TRBJ1-2; TRBD1 aligns across 8 bases. Germline V gene lookup returns CDR1 SGHTA and CDR2 FQGNSA. This CDR3 has 15 residues. The junction had 5 bases not matched to a gene; V was cut back by 1 base and J by 4 bases. CDR3 region: CASSLVGQGLYGYTF. For the CDR3, the DNA is TGTGCCAGCAGCTTAGTAGGACAGGGCCTCTATGGCTACACCTTC.

This chain connects TRBV6-5 to TRBJ1-6, with D hard to call. Trimming took off 3 bases at V and 9 bases at J, with 9 bases between the two ends. This CDR3 is 13 amino acids long. The germline V gene encodes CDR1 MNHEY and CDR2 SVGAGI. The CDR3 loop reads CASSYSVGSPLHF. The CDR3 region has the DNA TGTGCCAGCAGTTATAGCGTCGGTTCACCCCTCCACTTT.

The chain links TRBV7-3 to TRBJ2-7; 9 positions agree with TRBD2. The CDR3 contains 16 residues. Germline loops: CDR1 SGHTA, CDR2 FQGTGA. V gave up 1 base and J gave up 1 base; unmatched junction bases: 5. CDR3 bases: TGTGCCAGCAGCTTAAGGGCTAGCGGGGAATCCTACGAGCAGTACTTC. Protein product: CASSLRASGESYEQYF.

This chain links TRBV5-1 with TRBJ1-1; 8 positions agree with TRBD1. The CDR3 is 15 amino acids. V shed 3 bases and J 7 bases; nucleotides not matched to a gene: 11. CDR1 and CDR2 (germline): SGHRS, YFSETQ. CDR3 sequence (DNA): TGCGCCAGCAGCTCTCGATTCAGGGGGCGCTTTGAAGCTTTCTTT. It is translated as CASSSRFRGRFEAFF.